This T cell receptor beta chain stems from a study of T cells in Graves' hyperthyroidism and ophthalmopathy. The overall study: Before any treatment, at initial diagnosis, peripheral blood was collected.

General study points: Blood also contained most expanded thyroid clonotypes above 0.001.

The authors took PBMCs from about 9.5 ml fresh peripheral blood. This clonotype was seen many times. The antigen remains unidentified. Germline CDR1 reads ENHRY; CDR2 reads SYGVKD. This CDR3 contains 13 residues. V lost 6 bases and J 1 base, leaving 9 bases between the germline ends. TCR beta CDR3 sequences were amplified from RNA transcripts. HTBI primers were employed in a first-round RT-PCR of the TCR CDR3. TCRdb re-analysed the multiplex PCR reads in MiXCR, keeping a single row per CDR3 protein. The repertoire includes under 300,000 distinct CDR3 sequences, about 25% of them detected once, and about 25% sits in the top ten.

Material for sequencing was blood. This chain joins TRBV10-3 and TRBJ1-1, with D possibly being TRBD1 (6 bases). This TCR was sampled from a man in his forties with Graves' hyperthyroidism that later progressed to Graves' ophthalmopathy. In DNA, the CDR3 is TGTGCCATCAGGATACAGGGGAACACTGAAGCTTTCTTT. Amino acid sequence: CAIRIQGNTEAFF.